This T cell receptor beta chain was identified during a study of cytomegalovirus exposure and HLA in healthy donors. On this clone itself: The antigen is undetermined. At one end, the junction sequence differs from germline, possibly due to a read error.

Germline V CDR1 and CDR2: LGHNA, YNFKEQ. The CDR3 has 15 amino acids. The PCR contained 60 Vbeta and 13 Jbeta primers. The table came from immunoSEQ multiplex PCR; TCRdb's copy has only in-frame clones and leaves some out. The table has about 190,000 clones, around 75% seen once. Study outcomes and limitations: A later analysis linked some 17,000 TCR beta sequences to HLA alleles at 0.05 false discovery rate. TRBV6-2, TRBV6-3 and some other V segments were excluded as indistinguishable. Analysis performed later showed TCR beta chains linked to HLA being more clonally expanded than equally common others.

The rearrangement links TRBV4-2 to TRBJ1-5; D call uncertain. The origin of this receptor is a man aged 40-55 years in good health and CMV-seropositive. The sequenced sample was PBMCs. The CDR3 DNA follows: TGTGCCAGCAGCCAAGATTCTGGAGGTAATCGGCCCCAGCATTTT. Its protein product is CASSQDSGGNRPQHF.